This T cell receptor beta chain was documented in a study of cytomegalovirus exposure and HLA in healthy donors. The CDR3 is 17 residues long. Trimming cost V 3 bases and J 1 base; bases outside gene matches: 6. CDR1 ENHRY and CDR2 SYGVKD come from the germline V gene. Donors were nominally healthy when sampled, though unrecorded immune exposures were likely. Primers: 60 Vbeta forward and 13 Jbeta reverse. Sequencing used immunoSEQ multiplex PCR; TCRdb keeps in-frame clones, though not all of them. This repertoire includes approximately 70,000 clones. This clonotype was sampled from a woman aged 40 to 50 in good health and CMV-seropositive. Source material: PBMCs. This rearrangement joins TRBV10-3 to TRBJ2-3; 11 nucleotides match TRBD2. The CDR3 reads CAISDPGLAAGTDTQYF. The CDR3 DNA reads TGTGCCATCAGTGATCCGGGACTAGCGGCGGGCACAGATACGCAGTATTTT.